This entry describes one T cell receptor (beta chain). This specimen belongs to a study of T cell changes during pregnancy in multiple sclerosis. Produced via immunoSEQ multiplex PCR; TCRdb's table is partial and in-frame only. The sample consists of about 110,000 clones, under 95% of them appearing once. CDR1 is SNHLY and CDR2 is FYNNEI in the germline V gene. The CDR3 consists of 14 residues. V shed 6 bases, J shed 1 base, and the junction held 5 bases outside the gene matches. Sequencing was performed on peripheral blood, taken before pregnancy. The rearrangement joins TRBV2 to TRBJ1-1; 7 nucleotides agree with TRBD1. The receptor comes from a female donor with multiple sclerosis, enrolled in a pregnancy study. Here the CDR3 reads CASRKQGRNTEAFF. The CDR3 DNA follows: TGTGCCAGCAGAAAACAGGGGAGGAACACTGAAGCTTTCTTT.